One and the same sample provided the 14 T cell receptor beta chains below, sequenced in a study of T cell repertoires in cytomegalovirus infection. From the reads, TCRdb called clonotypes with MiXCR, one entry per CDR3 protein. This sample has fewer than 300,000 distinct CDR3 sequences; more than 20% occur once, and the top ten carry 14%. Sequenced sample: PBMCs. Receptors originate from a human donor in good health (CMV status not recorded). Some clones in this sample may be carry-over from other donors' samples.

This clonotype has only a few counts. The rearrangement links TRBV6-1 to TRBJ2-1; 7 bases agree with TRBD1. Germline CDR1 and CDR2: MNHNS and SASEGT. The CDR3 is 11 residues long. CDR3 sequence reads: CAVRGPNEQFF. CDR3 DNA: TGTGCAGTGAGGGGGCCCAATGAGCAGTTCTTC.

This clonotype occurred a few times. The V and J genes are TRBV19 and TRBJ2-1; TRBD2 might be the D (6 bases). CDR3 size: 16 residues. CDR1 LNHDA and CDR2 SQIVND come from the germline V gene (reference sequence). V was clipped by 5 bases and J by 7 bases, with 21 bases between them. CDR3 coding DNA: TGTGCCAGTAGTGGCCCCTCCCGCGGGGTGGCGAATGAGCAGTTCTTC. Its protein is CASSGPSRGVANEQFF.

This clonotype showed up many times. V is TRBV24-1 and J is TRBJ2-1; D might be TRBD1 (8 bases). The V and J ends lost 1 base and 4 bases respectively, with 13 bases between them. The CDR3 sequence is 16 residues long. The germline CDR1 and CDR2 sequences are KGHDR and SFDVKD. DNA of the CDR3: TGTGCCACCAGTGATTTAGGACAGGGAGGGTACAATGAGCAGTTCTTC. It yields the protein CATSDLGQGGYNEQFF.

This chain uses TRBV19 with TRBJ1-3; 7 nucleotides align to TRBD1. V was clipped by 3 bases and J by 0 bases; unmatched bases: 2. Germline V CDR1 and CDR2: LNHDA, SQIVND (reference sequence). CDR3 length: 15 residues. In DNA, the CDR3 is TGTGCCAGTAGTATGGACAGGCGCTCTGGAAACACCATATATTTT. Translated, it gives CASSMDRRSGNTIYF.

This clonotype came up a few times. This rearrangement joins TRBV15 to TRBJ2-7, with a possible D match to TRBD2 (6 bases). Germline assignment: CDR1 LNHNV and CDR2 YYDKDF (reference sequence). The CDR3 length is 15 residues. V shed 0 bases and J shed 3 bases, with 12 bases lying between them. As DNA, the CDR3 is TGTGCCACCAGCAGAGATGTGGGACTGCTCTACGAGCAGTACTTC. Its translation is CATSRDVGLLYEQYF.

This clonotype has more than one count but fewer than ten. V gene TRBV19 combines with J gene TRBJ1-1; possible D gene TRBD1, 6 bases. V was pared by 5 bases and J by 1 base, with 14 bases between. Germline lookup yields CDR1 LNHDA and CDR2 SQIVND (reference sequence). This CDR3 region has 15 residues. The CDR3 bases are TGTGCCAGTAGTCCGGACAGAGCTCAGAACACTGAAGCTTTCTTT. Translating it yields CASSPDRAQNTEAFF.

The sample holds a few counts of this clonotype. The V call is TRBV19, the J call TRBJ1-6; D is undetermined. This CDR3 has 14 residues. The V and J ends lost 6 bases and 9 bases respectively, with 15 bases between them. Germline V gene data show CDR1 as LNHDA and CDR2 as SQIVND (reference sequence). The CDR3 spells CASRSQLTTSPLHF. The CDR3 DNA is TGTGCCAGTAGGTCCCAATTAACAACTTCACCCCTCCACTTT.

This clonotype was detected a few times. The V and J genes are TRBV6-1 and TRBJ1-2; D is unclear. The germline V and J ends were trimmed by 4 bases and 8 bases, with 11 bases remaining between them. Germline V CDR1 and CDR2: MNHNS, SASEGT. This CDR3 comprises 12 residues. CDR3 amino acids: CASSVGTRGYTF. The CDR3 coding sequence is TGTGCCAGCAGTGTCGGAACACGAGGCTACACCTTC.

This clonotype was seen ten or more times. The chain couples TRBV7-2 to TRBJ1-5; no clear D gene. Trimming shortened V by 1 base and J by 0 bases, and 10 bases separated the two germline ends. The CDR3 totals 16 residues. Germline loops: CDR1 SGHTA, CDR2 FQGNSA. CDR3 in amino acids: CASSLESIYSNQPQHF. The CDR3 nucleotides read TGTGCCAGCAGCTTAGAAAGCATCTATAGCAATCAGCCCCAGCATTTT.

This clonotype was recorded at least ten times. The chain employs TRBV7-2 and TRBJ2-2; 8 nucleotides align to TRBD1. This CDR3 contains 17 residues. Germline V gene sequence: CDR1 SGHTA, CDR2 FQGNSA. V dropped 2 bases and J dropped 2; count of bases not matched to a gene: 7. CDR3 protein: CASSLWGQANNTGELFF. The CDR3 DNA reads as TGTGCCAGCAGCTTATGGGGACAGGCTAACAACACCGGGGAGCTGTTTTTT.

CDR3 coding DNA: TGCGCCAGCAGCCAAGAAGCAGTAGGGTTCTATGAGCAGTTCTTC. It is translated as CASSQEAVGFYEQFF. J is TRBJ2-1 and V is TRBV4-1; D is undetermined. CDR1 and CDR2 (germline): MGHRA, YSYEKL. The CDR3 loop spans 15 amino acids. Between the trimmed V and J ends, which lost 0 bases and 8 bases, there was a span of 14 bases.

The chain carries TRBV28 and TRBJ1-2; 8 nucleotides match TRBD1. The CDR3 loop spans 14 amino acids. The V gene's germline CDR1 is MDHEN and CDR2 SYDVKM. V lost 1 base and J lost 7; bases outside the gene matches: 5. Here the CDR3 DNA reads TGTGCCAGCAGTTTATATCAGGGGGCGGCTGGCTACACCTTC. Residues: CASSLYQGAAGYTF.

The chain uses TRBV10-3 and TRBJ2-7; D perhaps matches TRBD1 (6 bases). The V end lost 4 bases, the J end lost 2 bases, and 12 bases lay between the germline ends. CDR3 length: 14 residues. Germline assignment: CDR1 ENHRY and CDR2 SYGVKD. The CDR3: CAISVSDRTYEQYF. The CDR3 nucleotides read TGTGCCATCAGTGTATCGGACAGAACCTACGAGCAGTACTTC.

The rearrangement links TRBV10-3 to TRBJ2-5, with TRBD2 matching 10 bases. The CDR3 extends over 15 amino acids. Trimming removed 5 bases from V and 2 bases from J; junction bases left unmatched: 5. The germline V gene has CDR1 ENHRY and CDR2 SYGVKD. CDR3 in amino acids: CAISRGLAEQETQYF. DNA for the CDR3: TGTGCCATCAGTAGAGGACTAGCGGAGCAAGAGACCCAGTACTTC.